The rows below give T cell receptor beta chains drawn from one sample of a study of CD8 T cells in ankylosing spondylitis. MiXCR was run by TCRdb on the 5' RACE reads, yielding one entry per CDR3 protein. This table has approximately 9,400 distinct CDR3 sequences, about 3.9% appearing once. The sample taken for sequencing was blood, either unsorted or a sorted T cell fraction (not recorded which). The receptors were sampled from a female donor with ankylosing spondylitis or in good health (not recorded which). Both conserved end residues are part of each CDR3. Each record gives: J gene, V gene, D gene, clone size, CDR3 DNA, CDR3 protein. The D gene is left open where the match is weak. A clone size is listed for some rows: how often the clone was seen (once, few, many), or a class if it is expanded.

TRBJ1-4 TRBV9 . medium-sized TGTGCCAGCAGCCCCAGGGTCTTTAATGAAAAACTGTTTTTT CASSPRVFNEKLFF
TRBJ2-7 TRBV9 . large TGTGCCAGCAGCCAAAAGGGGGACTACGAGCAGTACTTC CASSQKGDYEQYF
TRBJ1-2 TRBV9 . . TGTGCCAGCACCTCTGGCAGTAACTATGGCTACACCTTC CASTSGSNYGYTF
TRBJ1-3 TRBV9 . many TGTGCCAGCAGCGTAGACCGGTCCTCTGGAAACACCATATATTTT CASSVDRSSGNTIYF
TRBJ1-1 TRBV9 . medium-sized TGTGCCAGCAGCGGACCAATCGGGTCGAGAACTGAAGCTTTCTTT CASSGPIGSRTEAFF
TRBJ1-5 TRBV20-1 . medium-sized TGCAGTGCTAGAGATCAAGGACTCCTTATAGAGAGTGATAGCAATCAGCCCCAGCATTTT CSARDQGLLIESDSNQPQHF
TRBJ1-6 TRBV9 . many TGTGCCAGCACCATGGGTAATTCACCCCTCCACTTT CASTMGNSPLHF
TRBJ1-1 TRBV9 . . TGTGCCAGCAGCGGGGGTTCGGGGACTGAAGCTTTCTTT CASSGGSGTEAFF
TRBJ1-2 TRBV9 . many TGTGCCAGCAGCGTAGTGGGCAACTGGGATGGCTACACCTTC CASSVVGNWDGYTF
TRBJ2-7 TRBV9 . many TGTGCCAGCAGCGACGGTCCCCAGGGACACCACGAGCAGTACTTC CASSDGPQGHHEQYF
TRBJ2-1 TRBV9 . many TGTGCCAGCAGCGCCGGTAGGGGGGGCGATTACAATGAGCAGTTCTTC CASSAGRGGDYNEQFF
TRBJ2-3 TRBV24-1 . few TGTGCCACCCCCTGTGACGCCGATACGCAGTATTTT CATPCDADTQYF
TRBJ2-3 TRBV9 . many TGTGCCACCGCGGCAGGGGGAGGGCCCAGCACAGATACGCAGTATTTT CATAAGGGPSTDTQYF
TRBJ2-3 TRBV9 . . TGTGCCAGCAGCGTAACCCTAGCCACAGATACGCAGTATTTT CASSVTLATDTQYF
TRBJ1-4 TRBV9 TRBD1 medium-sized TGTGCCAGCAGCCCCAACAGGGGATATAATGAAAAACTGTTTTTT CASSPNRGYNEKLFF